The 30 T cell receptor beta chains listed next were all sequenced from one sample in a study of blood T cell repertoires in COVID-19. Assay: immunoSEQ multiplex PCR; the TCRdb copy retains only in-frame clones and omits some. This table has about 120,000 clones, roughly nine tenths appearing once. The sample was peripheral blood. The receptors stem from a human donor with active COVID-19. The donor label of this sample is uncertain.

The chain links TRBV28 to TRBJ1-5, with TRBD1 matching 7 bases. The germline V gene has CDR1 MDHEN and CDR2 SYDVKM. V was pared by 5 bases and J by 4 bases, with 5 bases of the junction left unmatched. The CDR3 runs 14 residues. The CDR3 sequence is CASSTGQTNQPQHF. The CDR3 DNA sequence: TGTGCCAGCAGTACGGGACAGACTAATCAGCCCCAGCATTTT.

This chain connects TRBV10-3 to TRBJ2-5; TRBD1 matches at 8 bases. This CDR3 region has 14 residues. J was trimmed by 3 bases and V by 6 bases; bases with no gene match: 6. Germline CDR1 ENHRY, CDR2 SYGVKD. This CDR3 reads CAIRGQDGEETQYF. The CDR3 nucleotides read TGTGCCATCAGGGGACAGGATGGGGAAGAGACCCAGTACTTC.

This chain connects TRBV6-5 to TRBJ1-2; D may be TRBD1 (6 bases). V lost 8 bases, J lost 4 bases, and 14 bases lay in between. The germline V gene encodes CDR1 MNHEY and CDR2 SVGAGI. There are 13 residues in the CDR3. DNA of the CDR3: TGTGCCAGCGCCAGGACAGCTGTCTATGGCTACACCTTC. Encoded protein: CASARTAVYGYTF.

The V call is TRBV5-1, the J call TRBJ1-1; TRBD1 might be the D (5 bases). The CDR3 length is 14 residues. The germline V gene encodes CDR1 SGHRS and CDR2 YFSETQ. The germline V and J ends were trimmed by 2 bases and 1 base, with 9 bases remaining between them. CDR3 sequence reads: CASSLTGPNTEAFF. In DNA, the CDR3 is TGCGCCAGCAGCTTAACAGGTCCGAACACTGAAGCTTTCTTT.

This chain links TRBV28 with TRBJ1-2; perhaps TRBD1 as D (5 bases). Trimming stripped 5 bases from V and 2 bases from J, with 15 bases between. The CDR3 loop spans 15 amino acids. Germline CDR1 and CDR2: MDHEN and SYDVKM. The CDR3 nucleotides read TGTGCCAGCAGTCCAACAGCGGGACTGAACTATGGCTACACCTTC. It codes for CASSPTAGLNYGYTF.

The CDR3 DNA is TGTGCCAGCTCAACCCCAGCGACAGGGAGGAATTCACCCCTCCACTTT. Its protein product is CASSTPATGRNSPLHF. The rearrangement links TRBV18 to TRBJ1-6, with 7 bases matching TRBD1. This CDR3 contains 16 residues. The V gene's germline CDR1 is KGHSH and CDR2 LQKENI. V lost 5 bases and J lost 7; bases outside the gene matches: 11.

V is TRBV27 and J is TRBJ1-6; 11 bases are shared with TRBD1. CDR1 is MNHEY, CDR2 SMNVEV, per germline (reference sequence). There are 18 residues in the CDR3. V gave up 2 bases and J gave up 0 bases; unmatched junction bases: 3. The CDR3 reads CASSLTGTGGSYNSPLHF. Written as DNA, the CDR3 is TGTGCCAGCAGTTTAACCGGGACAGGGGGCTCCTATAATTCACCCCTCCACTTT.

The CDR3 coding sequence is TGTGCCAGTAGTCCCCAGCAGGCCGCCTACAATGAGCAGTTCTTC. Amino acids: CASSPQQAAYNEQFF. The rearrangement joins TRBV19 to TRBJ2-1; no reliable D call. The CDR3 contains 15 residues. In germline, CDR1 is LNHDA, CDR2 SQIVND (reference sequence). The ends were cut back, 5 bases at V and 2 bases at J, with 13 bases in the middle.

The rearrangement links TRBV19 to TRBJ2-3; D perhaps matches TRBD1 (6 bases). The CDR3 contains 15 residues. Deletions cut 6 bases from V and 6 bases from J, with 19 bases between. Germline lookup yields CDR1 LNHDA and CDR2 SQIVND (reference sequence). The CDR3 region has the DNA TGTGCCAGTAGCATTACTCGGGACAACGGCGATACGCAGTATTTT. Translated, it gives CASSITRDNGDTQYF.

V usage is TRBV5-4 and J usage is TRBJ1-1; the D gene is possibly TRBD1 (6 bases). CDR3 length equals 16 residues. Germline CDR1 reads SGHNT; CDR2 reads YYREEE (reference sequence). Trimming left V 4 bases short and J 1 base short, with 17 bases between. As DNA, the CDR3 is TGTGCCAGCAGCCCCGGACAGATAATAGGGAACACTGAAGCTTTCTTT. Protein product: CASSPGQIIGNTEAFF.

The V call is TRBV28, the J call TRBJ1-1; D might be TRBD1 (5 bases). The germline gives CDR1 MDHEN, CDR2 SYDVKM. The length of the CDR3 is 15 residues. The ends were cut back, 2 bases at V and 1 base at J, with 11 bases in the middle. CDR3 bases: TGTGCCAGCAGTTTACTCGTTGACAGGAACACTGAAGCTTTCTTT. Translated: CASSLLVDRNTEAFF.

The V gene is TRBV7-2, the J gene TRBJ1-3; tentatively, D is TRBD1 (5 bases). CDR3 length equals 16 residues. CDR1 and CDR2 from the germline V gene are SGHTA and FQGNSA. Trimming took off 5 bases at V and 0 bases at J, with 14 bases between the two ends. In DNA, the CDR3 is TGTGCCAGCAGCCCCAGGGCGAGAGACTCTGGAAACACCATATATTTT. Amino acids: CASSPRARDSGNTIYF.

This clone was detected once. The V gene is TRBV5-1, the J gene TRBJ2-1, with 9 bases identical to TRBD1. Trimming took 4 bases from V and 8 from J; bases not matched to a gene: 4. The germline CDR1 and CDR2 sequences are SGHRS and YFSETQ. The CDR3 covers 13 residues. The CDR3 DNA sequence: TGCGCCAGCAGCCCACAGGGGGCGGATGAGCAGTTCTTC. It is translated as CASSPQGADEQFF.

The rearrangement uses TRBV5-4 and TRBJ1-1; D is possibly TRBD1 (5 bases). Germline V gene sequence: CDR1 SGHNT, CDR2 YYREEE (reference sequence). Trimming took off 1 base at V and 7 bases at J, with 11 bases between the two ends. This CDR3 region has 13 residues. CDR3 sequence (DNA): TGTGCCAGCAGCTTGCCAGGGTCCCGTGAAGCTTTCTTT. This sequence encodes CASSLPGSREAFF.

This clone was picked up one time. The V call is TRBV7-2, the J call TRBJ2-7; no firm D call. Trimming left V 5 bases short and J 3 bases short, with 11 bases between. Germline values: CDR1 SGHTA, CDR2 FQGNSA. The CDR3 is 13 residues long. As DNA, the CDR3 is TGTGCCAGCAGCCAGACTGCCTACTACGAGCAGTACTTC. Translated, it gives CASSQTAYYEQYF.

This chain connects TRBV24-1 to TRBJ2-3, with TRBD1 matching 7 bases. The CDR3 length is 17 residues. CDR1 and CDR2 (germline): KGHDR, SFDVKD. V trimming: 4 bases; J trimming: 0 bases; junction bases outside the gene matches: 9. The CDR3 nucleotides read TGTGCCACCAGTGACCCAAAGACAGGGCTGAGCACAGATACGCAGTATTTT. Translated, it gives CATSDPKTGLSTDTQYF.

This chain connects TRBV5-1 to TRBJ2-1; 7 bases map to TRBD1. V trimming: 8 bases; J trimming: 0 bases; junction bases outside the gene matches: 5. The CDR3 sequence is 14 residues long. Germline V gives CDR1 SGHRS, CDR2 YFSETQ. For the CDR3, the DNA is TGCGCCAGTAAACAGGGGAGCTCCTACAATGAGCAGTTCTTC. This gives the protein CASKQGSSYNEQFF.

CDR3 protein: CASSVGGTLNEQFF. The CDR3, as DNA: TGTGCCAGCAGCGTGGGGGGGACTCTCAATGAGCAGTTCTTC. V usage is TRBV2 and J usage is TRBJ2-1, with 7 bases aligning to TRBD2. V shed 6 bases, J shed 6 bases, and the junction held 8 bases outside the gene matches. This CDR3 is 14 amino acids long. The V gene's germline CDR1 is SNHLY and CDR2 FYNNEI.

The chain uses TRBV4-1 and TRBJ1-6; D remains unclear. This CDR3 contains 16 residues. Germline CDR1 and CDR2: MGHRA and YSYEKL. Trimming shortened V by 3 bases and J by 6 bases, and 15 bases separated the two germline ends. The CDR3 loop is CASSQLVGVLNSPLHF. Here the CDR3 DNA reads TGCGCCAGCAGCCAGCTGGTGGGAGTCCTTAATTCACCCCTCCACTTT.

The V and J genes are TRBV9 and TRBJ2-1; possible D gene TRBD1, 5 bases. Per the germline V gene, CDR1 is SGDLS and CDR2 is YYNGEE. With 3 bases removed from V and 5 bases from J, the gap between germline ends came to 12 bases. The CDR3 totals 14 residues. In DNA, the CDR3 is TGTGCCAGCAGCGAGGCAGCGACAGACAATGAGCAGTTCTTC. Its translation is CASSEAATDNEQFF.

This chain links TRBV4-1 with TRBJ1-5; TRBD1 aligns across 8 bases. Trimming removed 1 base from V and 4 bases from J; junction bases left unmatched: 6. CDR1 is MGHRA and CDR2 is YSYEKL in the germline V gene. This CDR3 comprises 16 residues. CDR3 DNA sequence: TGCGCCAGCAGCCAAGTGCATACAGGGGGAAATCAGCCCCAGCATTTT. Its protein is CASSQVHTGGNQPQHF.

The chain carries TRBV6-2 or TRBV6-3 and TRBJ1-1, with D uncertain. The CDR3 spans 17 residues. V dropped 6 bases and J dropped 4 bases, with 24 bases sitting between them. Germline values: CDR1 MNHEY, CDR2 SVGEGT. In DNA, the CDR3 is TGTGCCAGCAGCCCTCACGTGGGCCTTATTAGCGCCACTGAAGCTTTCTTT. Protein: CASSPHVGLISATEAFF.

V and J are TRBV28 and TRBJ1-5, with D unresolved. From germline, CDR1 is MDHEN and CDR2 SYDVKM. The CDR3 runs 16 residues. Trimming removed 3 bases at V and 0 bases at J, with 12 bases between. The CDR3 DNA follows: TGTGCCAGCAGTTTTATCCGAGTCTATAGCAATCAGCCCCAGCATTTT. Its translation is CASSFIRVYSNQPQHF.

The sample holds one count of this clone. The gene calls are TRBV5-6 and TRBJ1-1; 9 nucleotides align to TRBD1. CDR3 length equals 13 residues. Germline V gene data show CDR1 as SGHDT and CDR2 as YYEEEE. The ends lost 5 bases at V and 8 bases at J; junction bases unmatched: 7. CDR3 bases: TGTGCCAGCAGACCAAAAGACAGGGGGGAAGCTTTCTTT. Translated: CASRPKDRGEAFF.

This clone has just a few counts. The rearrangement uses TRBV18 and TRBJ1-5, with D maybe TRBD1 (6 bases). The V gene lost 5 bases and the J gene lost 4 bases, with 18 bases spanning the gap. Germline V gene sequence: CDR1 KGHSH, CDR2 LQKENI. The CDR3 extends over 16 amino acids. The DNA for the CDR3 is TGTGCCAGCTCAGCCCTACGGACAGAAAGTAATCAGCCCCAGCATTTT. Protein sequence: CASSALRTESNQPQHF.

The chain links TRBV3-1 (or the pseudogene TRBV3-2) to TRBJ1-2, with TRBD1 matching over 9 bases. J gave up 3 bases and V 4 bases, and 12 bases lay outside the gene matches. Per the germline V gene, CDR1 is LGHDT and CDR2 is YNNKEL (reference sequence). The CDR3 totals 17 residues. CDR3 protein: CASSRVPLDRGDYGYTF. CDR3 DNA sequence: TGTGCCAGCAGCCGCGTACCTTTGGACAGGGGAGACTATGGCTACACCTTC.

The gene calls are TRBV2 and TRBJ2-7; 8 bases are a match to TRBD2. Germline V lookup: CDR1 SNHLY, CDR2 FYNNEI. This CDR3 comprises 15 residues. The trim removed 3 bases at V and 6 bases at J, leaving 10 bases unmatched. This CDR3 reads CASSEAGLDRLEQYF. The CDR3 nucleotides are TGTGCCAGCAGTGAGGCGGGACTAGATCGTCTCGAGCAGTACTTC.

The rearrangement uses TRBV10-3 and TRBJ2-4, with 10 bases matching TRBD1. Germline CDR1 reads ENHRY; CDR2 reads SYGVKD. The V gene end was trimmed by 0 bases and the J gene end by 8 bases; junction bases not matched to a gene: 13. The CDR3 covers 18 residues. Written as DNA, the CDR3 is TGTGCCATCAGTGAGTCCCTGGCGGGGACAGGGGCGAGGGACATTCAGTACTTC. Protein sequence: CAISESLAGTGARDIQYF.

As for this clone: The same CDR3 is also encoded by other DNA sequences in this sample. This chain uses TRBV18 with TRBJ1-2; weak D call: TRBD1 (6 bases). Germline-derived CDR1 and CDR2 are KGHSH and LQKENI. V was shortened by 2 bases and J by 2 bases, with 6 bases between the two germline ends. CDR3 length: 13 amino acids. The CDR3 sequence: CASSPTGNYGYTF. The DNA for the CDR3 is TGTGCCAGCTCACCAACAGGGAACTATGGCTACACCTTC.

The chain links TRBV7-4 to TRBJ2-4; D might be TRBD1 (6 bases). Per the germline V gene, CDR1 is SGHVT and CDR2 is SQSDAQ. The CDR3 covers 20 residues. V was pared by 1 base and J by 3 bases, with 25 bases between. CDR3 sequence: CASSLVSGYREVQVKNIQYF. DNA for the CDR3: TGTGCCAGCAGCTTAGTGTCAGGATACAGGGAAGTCCAAGTCAAAAACATTCAGTACTTC.